The 2 T cell receptor beta chains reported below all come from one sample, sequenced in a study of lymphopenia after photon versus proton radiotherapy. The assay was immunoSEQ multiplex PCR, and TCRdb's table has in-frame clones only and misses some. In the table there are some 33,000 clones, 90% of which are singletons. The material sequenced was peripheral blood, taken from a patient treated with photon-based radiotherapy. These receptors were taken from a woman aged 45 to 65 with pancreatic cancer.

In its sample, this clone ranks as medium-sized. V usage is TRBV21-1 and J usage is TRBJ1-1; TRBD1 reflects the table's D call only, with no check against the DNA. TRBV21-1 is reported as a pseudogene. The length of the CDR3 is 13 residues. CDR3 sequence reads: CASKFDWAAEAFF. The CDR3 nucleotides are TGTGCCAGCAAGTTCGATTGGGCCGCTGAAGCTTTCTTT.

This clone occurred once. The chain is built from TRBV13 and TRBJ2-7; 7 nucleotides line up with TRBD2. V was clipped by 6 bases and J by 2 bases; unmatched bases: 7. The germline V gene has CDR1 PRHDT and CDR2 FYEKMQ (reference sequence). The CDR3 consists of 14 residues. The CDR3 DNA reads TGTGCCAGCAGTTCCGGGACTACGACCTACGAGCAGTACTTC. It yields the protein CASSSGTTTYEQYF.